This T cell receptor beta chain was recovered during a study of CXCR3-negative and CXCR3-positive naive CD8 T cells. Study-wide findings and caveats: Naive cells with CXCR3 showed TRB CDR3s that were more hydrophobic than those in CXCR3-negative naive cells.

UMI-labeled 5' RACE yielded the TRB cDNA libraries. TCRdb reprocessed the 5' RACE reads, keeping one entry per CDR3 protein, no DNA. This sample contains 4,500 to 6,500 distinct CDR3 sequences. About this clonotype: Its antigen remains unknown.

The source is a human donor in good health. Some clones in this sample may be carry-over from other donors' samples. The source material was naive CXCR3+ CD8+ T cells from blood. The subset is: CD45RO-CCR7+CD27+CD95- naive CD8+ T cells expressing CXCR3 (TNR3+).

CDR3: CSASLPAAPTDTQYF. V gene TRBV20-1 combines with J gene TRBJ2-3; TCRdb calls TRBD1, which cannot be checked without DNA. Germline lookup yields CDR1 DFQATT and CDR2 SNEGSKA (reference sequence). The CDR3 consists of 15 residues.